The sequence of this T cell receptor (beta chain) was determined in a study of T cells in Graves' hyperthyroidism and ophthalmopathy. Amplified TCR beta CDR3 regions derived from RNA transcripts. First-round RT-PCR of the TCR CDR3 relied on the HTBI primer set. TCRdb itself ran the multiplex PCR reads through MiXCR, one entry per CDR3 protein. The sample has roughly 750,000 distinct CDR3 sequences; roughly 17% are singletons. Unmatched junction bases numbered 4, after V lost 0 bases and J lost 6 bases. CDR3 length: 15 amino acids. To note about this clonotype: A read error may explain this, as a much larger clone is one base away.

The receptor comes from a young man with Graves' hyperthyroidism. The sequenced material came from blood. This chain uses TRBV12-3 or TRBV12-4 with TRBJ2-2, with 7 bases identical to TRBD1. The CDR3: CASSLARQGPGELFF. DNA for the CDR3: TGTGCCAGCAGTTTAGCTCGACAGGGTCCCGGGGAGCTGTTTTTT.